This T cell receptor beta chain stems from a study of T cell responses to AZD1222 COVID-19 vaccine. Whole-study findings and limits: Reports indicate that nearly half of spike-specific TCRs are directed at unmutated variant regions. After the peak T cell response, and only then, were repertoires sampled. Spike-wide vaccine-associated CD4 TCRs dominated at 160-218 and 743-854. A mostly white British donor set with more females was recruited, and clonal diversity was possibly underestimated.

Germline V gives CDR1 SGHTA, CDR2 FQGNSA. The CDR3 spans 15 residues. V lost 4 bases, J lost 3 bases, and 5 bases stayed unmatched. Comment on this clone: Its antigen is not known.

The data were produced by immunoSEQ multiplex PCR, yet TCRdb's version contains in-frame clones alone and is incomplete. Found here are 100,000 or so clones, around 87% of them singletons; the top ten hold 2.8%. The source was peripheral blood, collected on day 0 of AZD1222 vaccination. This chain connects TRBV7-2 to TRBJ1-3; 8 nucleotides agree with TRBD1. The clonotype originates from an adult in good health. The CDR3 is CASSYGQGYGNTIYF. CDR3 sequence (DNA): TGTGCCAGCAGCTATGGACAGGGCTATGGAAACACCATATATTTT.